The T cell receptor (beta chain) described here comes from a study of shared clonotypes between healthy human individuals. The CD4+ fraction was divided into a CD45RA+ naive subset and a CD45RA-negative memory subset. J gave up 6 bases and V 6 bases, and 9 bases lay outside the gene matches. Germline V gene sequence: CDR1 KGHSH, CDR2 LQKENI. The CDR3 is made up of 15 amino acids. TCRdb's table, derived via immunoSEQ multiplex PCR, lists solely in-frame clones and lacks some. Of 2 million to 2.5 million clones listed, 90% to 95% are singletons. Sequencing was carried out using naive CD4+ T cells sorted from blood. Stated subset: CD45RA+ positively selected. This TCR derives from a man younger than 35 in good health. The rearrangement uses TRBV18 and TRBJ2-5; 11 bases align to TRBD1. In nucleotides, the CDR3 is TGTGCCAGCTCTCCCGGGACAGGGGGAGCAAAGACCCAGTACTTC. Amino acid sequence: CASSPGTGGAKTQYF.